The 26 T cell receptor beta chains reported below all come from one sample, sequenced in a study of beta chain features in type 1 diabetes (dated by TCRdb to 2016 to 2018). General study outcomes and caveats: Type 1 diabetes patients showed a moderate but significant shortening of TCRB CDR3 length in all four CD4+ subsets.

Library preparation employed the immunoSEQ multiplex PCR assay. All of the isolated RNA was reverse transcribed with the High Capacity cDNA Reverse Transcription Kit, so expressed TCRB transcripts were sequenced. Entries here come from immuneACCESS through TCRdb and include only in-frame sequences with V and J called. Some clones fail to appear in such tables; in the studies checked, an unresolved V gene covers under half of the shortfall, and the cause of the remainder is unknown. This sample is represented by approximately 170,000 clones; around 7.9% of them were singletons. The top ten hold roughly 0.5% of the sample. Their antigens are not known. Sequenced sample: central memory CD4+ T cells from blood. The receptors originated from a man between 18 and 29 years old with type 1 diabetes.

The chain carries TRBV4-3 and TRBJ1-2; TRBD1 matches at 8 bases. The CDR3 is made up of 15 amino acids. The ends lost 4 bases at V and 0 bases at J; junction bases unmatched: 4. The germline V gene has CDR1 LGHNA and CDR2 YSLEER. The CDR3 protein is CASSLTGGANYGYTF. The DNA for the CDR3 is TGCGCCAGCAGCCTCACAGGGGGAGCTAACTATGGCTACACCTTC.

The rearrangement joins TRBV27 to TRBJ2-2; 9 positions match TRBD1. Germline lookup yields CDR1 MNHEY and CDR2 SMNVEV (reference sequence). Trimming took 1 base from V and 1 from J; bases not matched to a gene: 4. The CDR3 runs to 17 residues. The CDR3, as DNA: TGTGCCAGCAGTTTATTTCGGGACAGGGTGAACACCGGGGAGCTGTTTTTT. This gives the protein CASSLFRDRVNTGELFF.

The chain has TRBV5-1 and TRBJ2-7; maybe TRBD1 (5 bases). This CDR3 has 13 residues. Germline CDR1 SGHRS, CDR2 YFSETQ. V was pared by 4 bases and J by 3 bases, with 11 bases between. CDR3 region: CASSPRQNYEQYF. CDR3 sequence (DNA): TGCGCCAGCAGCCCGAGACAGAACTACGAGCAGTACTTC.

The chain links TRBV29-1 to TRBJ2-7; the match to TRBD1 covers 10 bases. The CDR3 has 11 amino acids. Germline V gene lookup returns CDR1 SQVTM and CDR2 ANQGSEA. The V and J ends lost 7 bases and 5 bases, in that order; junction bases with no gene match: 2. The CDR3 is CSGGTGDEQYF. Here the CDR3 DNA reads TGCAGCGGGGGGACAGGGGACGAGCAGTACTTC.

This chain's CDR3 is CASCPSRGHQPQHF. In DNA, the CDR3 is TGTGCCAGCTGCCCTTCCAGGGGGCATCAGCCCCAGCATTTT. This chain links TRBV2 with TRBJ1-5; 8 bases line up with TRBD1. There are 14 residues in the CDR3. V gave up 8 bases and J gave up 5 bases; unmatched junction bases: 8. Germline-derived CDR1 and CDR2 are SNHLY and FYNNEI.

This clone occurred many times. This chain links TRBV11-2 with TRBJ2-7; 8 bases fit TRBD2. Germline-derived CDR1 and CDR2 are SGHAT and FQNNGV. The ends lost 4 bases at V and 7 bases at J; junction bases unmatched: 6. The CDR3 covers 13 residues. CDR3 sequence: CASSSGLAREQYF. As DNA, the CDR3 is TGTGCCAGCAGCTCCGGACTAGCCCGGGAGCAGTACTTC.

This chain uses TRBV10-2 with TRBJ2-3; weak D call: TRBD1 (6 bases). Germline-derived CDR1 and CDR2 are WSHSY and SAAADI. V lost 2 bases, J lost 0 bases, and 6 bases lay in between. CDR3 size: 14 residues. CDR3: CASSEGQSTDTQYF. DNA for the CDR3: TGCGCCAGCAGTGAGGGACAGAGCACAGATACGCAGTATTTT.

This clone was counted at least ten times. This chain's CDR3 is CASDISGNTIYF. The CDR3 region has the DNA TGTGCCTCGGACATCTCTGGAAACACCATATATTTT. J is TRBJ1-3 and V is TRBV30; a weak D match, TRBD1 (5 bases). The ends were cut back, 7 bases at V and 0 bases at J, with 7 bases in the middle. The CDR3 covers 12 residues. Germline CDR1 GTSNPN, CDR2 SVGIG (reference sequence).

The chain is built from TRBV4-3 and TRBJ2-6; D is undetermined. V was shortened by 2 bases and J by 0 bases, with 8 bases between the two germline ends. Germline CDR1 and CDR2: LGHNA and YSLEER. This CDR3 is 16 amino acids long. The CDR3: CASSQKVSSGANVLTF. In DNA form, the CDR3 reads TGCGCCAGCAGCCAAAAAGTCAGCTCTGGGGCCAACGTCCTGACTTTC.

The chain links TRBV6-1 to TRBJ2-7, with D hard to call. Germline V gene data show CDR1 as MNHNS and CDR2 as SASEGT. V was clipped by 8 bases and J by 3 bases, with 14 bases between them. This CDR3 spans 13 amino acids. This CDR3 reads CASCRRDNYEQYF. The DNA of the CDR3 is TGTGCCAGCTGTAGGAGAGATAACTACGAGCAGTACTTC.

The chain uses TRBV6-1 and TRBJ2-5, with no clear D. The germline gives CDR1 MNHNS, CDR2 SASEGT. V dropped 4 bases and J dropped 5 bases, with 8 bases sitting between them. The CDR3 runs to 12 residues. The CDR3 here is CASSAQRETQYF. Written as DNA, the CDR3 is TGTGCCAGCAGTGCCCAACGGGAGACCCAGTACTTC.

The gene calls are TRBV6-5 and TRBJ1-1; possibly TRBD1 for D (5 bases). The CDR3 is made up of 16 amino acids. Germline-derived CDR1 and CDR2 are MNHEY and SVGAGI. Trimming left V 0 bases short and J 1 base short, with 12 bases between. The CDR3 sequence is CASSYSWAGGNTEAFF. CDR3 bases: TGTGCCAGCAGTTACTCGTGGGCCGGGGGGAACACTGAAGCTTTCTTT.

This clone was detected a few times. V and J are TRBV30 and TRBJ2-7; no clear D gene. The CDR3 contains 13 residues. Germline CDR1 and CDR2: GTSNPN and SVGIG (reference sequence). Trimming took 2 bases from V and 5 from J, leaving 13 bases between them. CDR3: CAWSLIPRDEQYF. The CDR3, as DNA: TGTGCCTGGAGTCTAATCCCCCGAGACGAGCAGTACTTC.

This clone came up many times. The genes are TRBV19 and TRBJ1-5, with TRBD1 matching over 9 bases. The junction had 8 bases not matched to a gene; V was cut back by 9 bases and J by 5 bases. CDR3 length: 14 amino acids. Germline V lookup: CDR1 LNHDA, CDR2 SQIVND (reference sequence). The CDR3 spells CASPRQGGYQPQHF. CDR3 sequence (DNA): TGTGCCAGCCCACGACAGGGGGGGTATCAGCCCCAGCATTTT.

This clone has just a few counts. This chain joins TRBV9 and TRBJ2-3; a possible D gene is TRBD2 (5 bases). The CDR3 is made up of 17 amino acids. Germline V gives CDR1 SGDLS, CDR2 YYNGEE. The ends were cut back, 1 base at V and 1 base at J, with 16 bases in the middle. DNA for the CDR3: TGTGCCAGCAGCGTATTTTCCCTAGCTCCTCGCACAGATACGCAGTATTTT. Translation gives CASSVFSLAPRTDTQYF.

The sample holds a few counts of this clone. V and J are TRBV30 and TRBJ2-2; possible D gene TRBD2, 7 bases. CDR1 is GTSNPN and CDR2 is SVGIG in the germline V gene (reference sequence). The CDR3 length is 14 residues. With 2 bases removed from V and 4 bases from J, the gap between germline ends came to 11 bases. The CDR3 coding sequence is TGTGCCTGGAGTAGGGGAGGGGGCACCGGGGAGCTGTTTTTT. Translated, it gives CAWSRGGGTGELFF.

This chain joins TRBV30 and TRBJ1-2; 7 bases match TRBD1. Germline CDR1 GTSNPN, CDR2 SVGIG (reference sequence). V lost 0 bases to trimming and J lost 7 bases; unmatched junction nucleotides: 11. The CDR3 is 15 amino acids. DNA for the CDR3: TGTGCCTGGAGTGTACGAAGGGGGCAGGGTTCTGGCTACACCTTC. Protein sequence: CAWSVRRGQGSGYTF.

V gene TRBV11-2 combines with J gene TRBJ2-3; possibly TRBD2 for D (5 bases). CDR1 SGHAT and CDR2 FQNNGV come from the germline V gene. The V end was cut by 4 bases, the J end by 3 bases, with 8 bases between. CDR3 length: 13 amino acids. The CDR3 DNA follows: TGTGCCAGCAGCTCTGGAGGTACAGATACGCAGTATTTT. Translated: CASSSGGTDTQYF.

This clone was counted only a few times. The J gene is TRBJ1-1, the V gene TRBV4-3; the match to TRBD1 covers 9 bases. This CDR3 region has 15 residues. CDR1 LGHNA and CDR2 YSLEER come from the germline V gene. The junction had 11 bases not matched to a gene; V was cut back by 1 base and J by 11 bases. CDR3 sequence: CASSQGRGQDRGAFF. CDR3 nucleotides: TGCGCCAGCAGCCAAGGCCGGGGTCAGGACAGGGGCGCTTTCTTT.

This clone turned up a few times. The chain links TRBV10-3 to TRBJ1-1, with D tentatively TRBD1 (6 bases). V dropped 10 bases and J dropped 3 bases, with 15 bases sitting between them. Germline V gene sequence: CDR1 ENHRY, CDR2 SYGVKD. This CDR3 has 13 amino acids. The CDR3 protein is CATTTQGDTEAFF. The DNA of the CDR3 is TGTGCCACTACTACACAGGGAGACACTGAAGCTTTCTTT.

A word on this clone: The same CDR3 can be traced to other DNA sequences in this sample. The chain couples TRBV4-3 to TRBJ2-7, with D maybe TRBD2 (5 bases). The CDR3 consists of 13 residues. Trimming stripped 4 bases from V and 3 bases from J, with 10 bases between. Germline V lookup: CDR1 LGHNA, CDR2 YSLEER. CDR3: CASSPGRGYEQYF. The CDR3 DNA is TGCGCCAGCAGCCCCGGCCGGGGCTACGAGCAGTACTTC.

This clone was observed a few times. This chain connects TRBV15 to TRBJ1-6, with 8 nucleotides matching TRBD1. The CDR3 runs to 15 residues. In germline, CDR1 is LNHNV, CDR2 YYDKDF (reference sequence). Losses at the gene ends were 5 bases for V and 7 bases for J; bases not matched to a gene: 7. Written as DNA, the CDR3 is TGTGCCACCAGCCGGAACGGACAGGGAAATTCACCCCTCCACTTT. Translated, it gives CATSRNGQGNSPLHF. The whole variable domain, filled in from reference TRBV15 and TRBJ1-6, reads DAMVIQNPRYQVTQFGKPVTLSCSQTLNHNVMYWYQQKSSQAPKLLFHYYDKDFNNEADTPDNFQSRRPNTSFCFLDIRSPGLGDTAMYLCATSRNGQGNSPLHFGNGTRLTVT.

The chain uses TRBV7-2 and TRBJ2-1, with 8 bases identical to TRBD1. The length of the CDR3 is 18 residues. With 5 bases clipped from V and 8 bases from J, the junction kept 20 bases outside the gene matches. Germline V lookup: CDR1 SGHTA, CDR2 FQGNSA. DNA for the CDR3: TGTGCCAGCAGCAAACACTCATCAGGGGGCGAAGCGTCGTATGAGCAGTTCTTC. Amino acid sequence: CASSKHSSGGEASYEQFF.

This clone was picked up a small number of times. The chain is built from TRBV11-2 and TRBJ2-7; D gene uncertain. Per germline, CDR1 SGHAT and CDR2 FQNNGV. The CDR3 has 11 amino acids. The V and J ends lost 4 bases and 6 bases respectively, with 7 bases between them. The CDR3, as DNA: TGTGCCAGCAGCTCACAAACCGAGCAGTACTTC. This encodes CASSSQTEQYF.

This clone was observed a few times. The V and J genes are TRBV4-2 and TRBJ1-5; D is uncertain. V was trimmed by 0 bases and J by 4 bases, leaving 13 bases between them. Germline-derived CDR1 and CDR2 are LGHNA and YNFKEQ. The CDR3 length is 16 residues. The CDR3 is CASSQDLPGPNQPQHF. CDR3 in DNA: TGTGCCAGCAGCCAAGATTTGCCAGGCCCGAATCAGCCCCAGCATTTT.

The genes are TRBV28 and TRBJ1-2; D is perhaps TRBD1 (5 bases). The V end was cut by 4 bases, the J end by 3 bases, with 12 bases between. Germline CDR1 reads MDHEN; CDR2 reads SYDVKM. This CDR3 spans 14 amino acids. CDR3 in amino acids: CASSSPRGDYGYTF. The CDR3 DNA reads as TGTGCCAGCAGTTCCCCGCGGGGGGACTATGGCTACACCTTC.